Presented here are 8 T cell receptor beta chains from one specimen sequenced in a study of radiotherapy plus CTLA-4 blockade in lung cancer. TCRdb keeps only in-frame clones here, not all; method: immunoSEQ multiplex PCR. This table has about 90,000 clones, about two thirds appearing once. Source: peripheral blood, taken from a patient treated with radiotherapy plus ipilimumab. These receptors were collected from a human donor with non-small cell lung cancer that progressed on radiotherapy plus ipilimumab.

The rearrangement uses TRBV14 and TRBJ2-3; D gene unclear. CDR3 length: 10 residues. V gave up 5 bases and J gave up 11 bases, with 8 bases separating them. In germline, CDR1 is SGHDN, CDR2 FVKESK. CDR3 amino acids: CASSGYRQYF. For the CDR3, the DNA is TGTGCCAGCAGCGGGTATAGGCAGTATTTT.

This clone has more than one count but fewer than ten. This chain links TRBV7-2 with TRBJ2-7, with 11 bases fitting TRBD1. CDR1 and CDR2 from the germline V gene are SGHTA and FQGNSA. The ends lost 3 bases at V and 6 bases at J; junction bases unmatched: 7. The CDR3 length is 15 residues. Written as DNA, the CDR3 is TGTGCCAGCAGCTTTGCAGGGACAGGGGGTAGCGAGCAGTACTTC. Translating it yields CASSFAGTGGSEQYF.

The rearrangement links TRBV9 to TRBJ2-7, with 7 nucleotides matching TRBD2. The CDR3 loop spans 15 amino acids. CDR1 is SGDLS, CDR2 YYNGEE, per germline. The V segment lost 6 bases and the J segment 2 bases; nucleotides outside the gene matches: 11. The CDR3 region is CASTSEVGRAYEQYF. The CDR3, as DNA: TGTGCCAGCACCTCAGAGGTGGGGAGGGCCTACGAGCAGTACTTC.

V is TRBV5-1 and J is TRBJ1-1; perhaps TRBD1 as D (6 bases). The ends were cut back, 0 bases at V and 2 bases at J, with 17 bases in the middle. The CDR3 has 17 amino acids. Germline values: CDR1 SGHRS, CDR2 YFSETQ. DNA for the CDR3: TGCGCCAGCAGCTTGGCCGTAGGGGGGCCAGGTAACACTGAAGCTTTCTTT. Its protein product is CASSLAVGGPGNTEAFF.

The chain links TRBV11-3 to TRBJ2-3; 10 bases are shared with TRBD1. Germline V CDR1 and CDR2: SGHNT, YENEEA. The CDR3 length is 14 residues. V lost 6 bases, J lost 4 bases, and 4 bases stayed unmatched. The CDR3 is CASSSGQGADTQYF. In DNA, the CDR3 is TGTGCCAGCAGTTCCGGACAGGGGGCAGATACGCAGTATTTT.

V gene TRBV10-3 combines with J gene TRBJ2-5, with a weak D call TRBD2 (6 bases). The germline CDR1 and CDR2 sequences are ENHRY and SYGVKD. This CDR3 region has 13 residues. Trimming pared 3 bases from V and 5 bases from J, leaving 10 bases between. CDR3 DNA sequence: TGTGCCATCAGTGAACTAGCCGCGGAGACCCAGTACTTC. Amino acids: CAISELAAETQYF.

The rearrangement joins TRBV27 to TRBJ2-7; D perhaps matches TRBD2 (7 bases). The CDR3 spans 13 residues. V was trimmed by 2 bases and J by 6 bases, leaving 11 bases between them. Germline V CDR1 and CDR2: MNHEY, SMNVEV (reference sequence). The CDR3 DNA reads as TGTGCCAGCAGTTTAGGGGGGGGCGGCGAGCAGTACTTC. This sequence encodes CASSLGGGGEQYF.

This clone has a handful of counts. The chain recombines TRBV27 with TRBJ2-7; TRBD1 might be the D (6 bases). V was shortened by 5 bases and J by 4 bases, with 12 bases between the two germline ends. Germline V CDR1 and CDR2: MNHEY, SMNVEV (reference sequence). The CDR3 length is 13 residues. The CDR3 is CASSLTQGYEQYF. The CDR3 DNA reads TGTGCCAGCAGTCTCACACAGGGTTACGAGCAGTACTTC.